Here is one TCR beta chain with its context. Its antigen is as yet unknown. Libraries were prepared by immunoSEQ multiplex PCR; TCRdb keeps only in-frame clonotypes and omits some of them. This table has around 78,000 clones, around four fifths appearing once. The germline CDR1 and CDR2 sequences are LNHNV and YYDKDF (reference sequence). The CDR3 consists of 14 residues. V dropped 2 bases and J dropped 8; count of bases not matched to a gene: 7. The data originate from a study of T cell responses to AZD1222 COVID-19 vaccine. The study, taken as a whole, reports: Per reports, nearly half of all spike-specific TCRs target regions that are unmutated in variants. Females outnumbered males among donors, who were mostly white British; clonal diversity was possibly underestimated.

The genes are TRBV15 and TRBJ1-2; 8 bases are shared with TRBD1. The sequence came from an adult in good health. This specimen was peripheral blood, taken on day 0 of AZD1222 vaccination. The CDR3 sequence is CATSRLDRDRGYTF. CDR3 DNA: TGTGCCACCAGCAGATTGGACAGGGATAGAGGCTACACCTTC.